This T cell receptor beta chain was identified during a study of CXCR3-negative and CXCR3-positive naive CD8 T cells. General study findings and limits: Naive CXCR3-positive cells had TRB CDR3s more hydrophobic than those of CXCR3-negative naive cells. Researchers report CXCR3 expression partially decreased after cryopreservation, with fresh PBMCs used in most assays. Diversity proved comparably high across both naive subsets and much lower in memory CD8+ cells.

Triplicate sorting captured about 300,000 cells each from every CD8+ T cell subset. CDR1 is SQVTM, CDR2 ANQGSEA, per germline. This CDR3 spans 18 amino acids. To note about this clonotype: What it binds is not known.

TRB cDNA was prepared as libraries by UMI-labeled 5' RACE. TCRdb derives one entry per CDR3 protein from the 5' RACE reads, leaving out DNA. This sample's table reports under 85,000 distinct CDR3 sequences. Sample: naive CXCR3+ CD8+ T cells from blood. Stated subset: CD45RO-CCR7+CD27+CD95- naive CD8+ T cells expressing CXCR3 (TNR3+). This clonotype was obtained from a human donor in good health. Some clones in this sample may be carry-over from other donors' samples. This sequence joins TRBV29-1 and TRBJ2-3; TCRdb outputs TRBD2, but without DNA this stays unchecked. CDR3 region: CSVEDLTSGGARSDTQYF.